This T cell receptor (beta chain) is from a study of blood T cell repertoires in COVID-19 (dated by TCRdb to the early 2020s). Regarding the research as a whole: Collaborator samples came from the United States, Italy and Spain and covered acute and convalescent phases of COVID-19. The material from the prospective study consisted of cDNA or gDNA derived from T cells, B-cell-depleted T cells, or PBMCs. Deeply sampled blood TCRbeta repertoires from subjects exposed to, actively infected with, or recovered from COVID-19 were included in the dataset. The repertoires were released in a freely available public database meant as a resource for research on the immune response to SARS-CoV-2. The samples were drawn from the first 160 participants of the ongoing ImmuneRACE study and from 1,200 or so subjects provided by 6 global collaborators. The sample metadata nearly always contained a de-identified subject ID, COVID-19 status, age in years and sex. Where available, HLA class I and class II types were obtained from metadata supplied by the sample provider rather than from assay-based typing.

The immunoSEQ Assay, a bias-controlled multiplex PCR, was used to amplify TCRbeta CDR3 regions from genomic DNA. On the authors' methods: Nucleated cell counts per sample were estimated from amplification of reference gene primers within the assay. To quantify the absolute abundance of each unique TCRbeta CDR3 rearrangement, sequence reads were collapsed and filtered. Productive Simpson clonality was computed per sample as the square root of Simpson's diversity index over productive rearrangements. Here the immuneACCESS table is served through TCRdb, limited to in-frame sequences with V and J called. Missing clones are a known gap in these copies; in checked studies unresolved V genes cover under half, and the rest lacks a known reason. V and J calls and clone size are copied from that table; D and trimming were computed from the DNA. The sample table holds approximately 140,000 clones, of which approximately 88% were seen once. The ten most abundant clones make up 25% to 35% of the sample.

Whole blood was collected in K2EDTA tubes by collaborating institutions according to the institutions' own protocols. For TCRbeta analysis, collaborators shipped samples as frozen whole blood, isolated PBMCs, or DNA extracted from either of those sample types. A word on this clone: Its antigen remains undetermined. There are no base qualities to consult, and no much larger clone falls within one base.

The CDR3, from cysteine to phenylalanine, totals 17 residues. CDR3 DNA only is kept here, 51 bases in frame from base 1. Trimming removed 1 base from V and 5 bases from J; the gene matches leave 7 bases unexplained. CDR1 and CDR2 (MDHEN, SYDVKM) derive from the germline V gene. Paper-wide results and their limitations: Clinical and demographic metadata were provided uncurated, with the amount varying by source and participant.

The specimen sequenced was peripheral blood. Here the chain combines TRBV28 and TRBJ2-1; the central 11 bases match TRBD1. The source is a human donor in a cohort sampled during active COVID-19. The CDR3 reads as follows: CASSLFFGTGGNNEQFF. The nucleotide sequence reads as follows: TGTGCCAGCAGTTTATTTTTCGGGACAGGGGGAAACAATGAGCAGTTCTTC.